These 10 T cell receptor beta chains came from one sample sequenced in a study of read filtering for tumor transcriptome and immune sequencing. Molecular barcoded adaptors covering alpha/delta and beta/gamma chains were used on approximately 400 ng RNA. TCRdb itself ran the reads through MiXCR, one entry per CDR3 protein. The sample holds roughly 90,000 distinct CDR3 sequences, over 9% seen once. Sequencing was done on a sample of a population of CD138-negative cells sorted from bone marrow. These receptor sequences come from a donor at least 40 years old with multiple myeloma.

This clonotype has ten or more counts. The chain carries TRBV4-1 and TRBJ2-7; D is undetermined. V shed 1 base and J shed 5 bases, with 12 bases lying between them. Germline-derived CDR1 and CDR2 are MGHRA and YSYEKL. The CDR3 spans 14 residues. CDR3 amino acids: CASSQAPIRDEQYF. In nucleotides, the CDR3 is TGCGCCAGCAGCCAAGCGCCAATTAGAGACGAGCAGTACTTC.

With respect to this clonotype: A junction end diverges from the germline sequence, so it may reflect a read error. This chain links TRBV5-1 with TRBJ2-1; 12 bases are a match to TRBD2. CDR3 length: 16 amino acids. From germline, CDR1 is SGHRS and CDR2 YFSETQ. The chain's CDR3 is CAGSYRTSGTYNEQFF. For the CDR3, the DNA is TGCGCCGGCAGCTACCGGACTAGCGGGACCTACAATGAGCAGTTCTTC.

This clonotype turned up a few times. CDR3 sequence (DNA): TGTGCCAGCAGCCTGGGGTGGGGCACTGAAGCTTTCTTT. This sequence encodes CASSLGWGTEAFF. The V call is TRBV7-9, the J call TRBJ1-1; D is unclear. Trimming shortened V by 5 bases and J by 4 bases, and 11 bases separated the two germline ends. The CDR3 loop spans 13 amino acids. The V gene's germline CDR1 is SEHNR and CDR2 FQNEAQ (reference sequence).

This clonotype was recorded many times. This chain uses TRBV27 with TRBJ2-1; 9 bases align to TRBD2. Trimming removed 6 bases from V and 4 bases from J; junction bases left unmatched: 10. The CDR3 loop spans 16 amino acids. The germline CDR1 and CDR2 sequences are MNHEY and SMNVEV (reference sequence). The CDR3 nucleotides read TGTGCCAGCAGGTCTTTGGCGGGAGGGCAATACAATGAGCAGTTCTTC. It yields the protein CASRSLAGGQYNEQFF.

This clonotype showed up many times. The V gene is TRBV3-1, the J gene TRBJ2-3; the D is unclear. Trimming took 1 base from V and 6 from J, leaving 11 bases between them. Germline V gene data show CDR1 as LGHDT and CDR2 as YNNKEL (reference sequence). This CDR3 has 14 residues. Here the CDR3 reads CASSQGRVTDTQYF. The CDR3 nucleotides read TGTGCCAGCAGCCAAGGAAGGGTGACCGATACGCAGTATTTT.

This clonotype was counted ten times or more. The chain has TRBV9 and TRBJ1-4; perhaps TRBD1 as D (5 bases). Trimming removed 2 bases from V and 8 bases from J, with 13 bases in between. CDR3 length: 14 amino acids. CDR1 is SGDLS and CDR2 is YYNGEE in the germline V gene. In DNA form, the CDR3 reads TGTGCCAGCAGCGTCCAGGGTAGTGGAGAAAAACTGTTTTTT. Protein product: CASSVQGSGEKLFF.

Many counts were recorded for this clonotype. The chain links TRBV18 to TRBJ1-1; tentatively, D is TRBD1 (5 bases). CDR1 and CDR2 from the germline V gene are KGHSH and LQKENI. The CDR3 has 18 residues. V was clipped by 0 bases and J by 4 bases, with 21 bases between them. CDR3 DNA: TGTGCCAGCTCACCACCTTATAGTGGTGGGACCCGGGGCACTGAAGCTTTCTTT. It is translated as CASSPPYSGGTRGTEAFF.

This clonotype was detected ten times or more. The chain uses TRBV5-1 and TRBJ1-1, with 8 bases matching TRBD1. Germline assignment: CDR1 SGHRS and CDR2 YFSETQ. Germline trimming cut 4 bases from V and 0 bases from J; bases unmatched to any gene: 14. This CDR3 comprises 18 residues. DNA of the CDR3: TGCGCCAGCAGCCGAAGAAAAGGGACAGGACCGTTGAACACTGAAGCTTTCTTT. It encodes CASSRRKGTGPLNTEAFF.

This clonotype was observed at least ten times. This may be a read error, as it is one base from a much larger clone. This chain uses TRBV5-5 with TRBJ2-1; the D gene is possibly TRBD2 (5 bases). CDR1 SGHKS and CDR2 YYEKEE come from the germline V gene (reference sequence). The CDR3 spans 15 residues. The CDR3 sequence: CASSPSGSSYNGQFF. In nucleotides, the CDR3 is TGTGCCAGCAGCCCCAGCGGCAGCTCCTACAATGGGCAGTTCTTC.

This clonotype was seen many times. The gene calls are TRBV2 and TRBJ2-5; maybe TRBD1 (6 bases). This CDR3 contains 13 residues. The germline V and J ends were trimmed by 6 bases and 1 base, with 9 bases remaining between them. Germline assignment: CDR1 SNHLY and CDR2 FYNNEI. This CDR3 reads CASRRGFQETQYF. CDR3 bases: TGTGCCAGCAGGAGGGGGTTCCAAGAGACCCAGTACTTC. Full variable domain (missing parts from reference TRBV2 and TRBJ2-5): EPEVTQTPSHQVTQMGQEVILRCVPISNHLYFYWYRQILGQKVEFLVSFYNNEISEKSEIFDDQFSVERPDGSNFTLKIRSTKLEDSAMYFCASRRGFQETQYFGPGTRLLVL.